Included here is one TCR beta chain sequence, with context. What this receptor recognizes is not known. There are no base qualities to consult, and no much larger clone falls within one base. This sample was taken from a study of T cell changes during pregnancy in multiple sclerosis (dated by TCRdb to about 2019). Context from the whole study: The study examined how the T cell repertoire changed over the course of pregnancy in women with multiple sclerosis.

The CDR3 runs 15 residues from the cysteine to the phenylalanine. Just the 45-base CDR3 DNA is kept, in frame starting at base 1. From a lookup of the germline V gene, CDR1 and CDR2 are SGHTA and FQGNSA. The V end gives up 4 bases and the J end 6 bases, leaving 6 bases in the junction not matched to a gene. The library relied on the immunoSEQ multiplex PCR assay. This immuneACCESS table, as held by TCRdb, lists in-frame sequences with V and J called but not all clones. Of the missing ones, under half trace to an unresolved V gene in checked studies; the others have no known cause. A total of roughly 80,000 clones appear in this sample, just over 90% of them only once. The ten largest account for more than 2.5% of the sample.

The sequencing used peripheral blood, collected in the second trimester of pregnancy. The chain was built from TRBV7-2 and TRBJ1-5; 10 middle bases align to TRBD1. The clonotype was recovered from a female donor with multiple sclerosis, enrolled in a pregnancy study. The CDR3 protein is CASSWSRDRGQPQHF. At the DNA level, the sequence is TGTGCCAGCAGCTGGAGCCGGGACAGGGGTCAGCCCCAGCATTTT. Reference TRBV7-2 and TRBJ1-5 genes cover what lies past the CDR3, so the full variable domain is GAGVSQSPSNKVTEKGKDVELRCDPISGHTALYWYRQSLGQGLEFLIYFQGNSAPDKSGLPSDRFSAERTGGSVSTLTIQRTQQEDSAVYLCASSWSRDRGQPQHFGDGTRLSIL.